This T cell receptor (beta chain) was recovered during a study of T cells after yellow fever vaccination. The germline CDR1 and CDR2 sequences are MDHEN and SYDVKM. Trimming shortened V by 6 bases and J by 4 bases, and 17 bases separated the two germline ends. CDR3 length equals 15 residues. This clonotype was detected only a few times. TCRdb recomputed calls from the 5' RACE reads with MiXCR, one row per CDR3 protein. The sample carries almost 600,000 distinct CDR3 sequences, 13% recorded once. This receptor was obtained from a man aged 30 to 39 who received the YFV17D yellow fever vaccine. The rearrangement joins TRBV28 to TRBJ2-3; D gene ambiguous. Sequenced material: PBMCs, taken on the day of the yellow fever booster vaccination. CDR3 amino acids: CASSLASAGADTQYF. In nucleotides, the CDR3 is TGTGCCAGCAGCCTCGCATCCGCAGGCGCAGATACGCAGTATTTT.